Sequencing of this T cell receptor beta chain was carried out in a study of blood T cell repertoires in COVID-19. Whole-study context: Some COVID-19 samples were acute and others convalescent; all came from the United States, Italy and Spain. The analysed material was cDNA or gDNA that came from T cells, B-cell-depleted T cells, or PBMCs.

The germline gives CDR1 LNHDA, CDR2 SQIVND (reference sequence). There are 15 residues in the CDR3. Between the trimmed V and J ends, which lost 6 bases and 2 bases, there was a span of 16 bases. In the authors' methods: Amplification from reference gene primers served as the basis for estimated nucleated cell counts. TCRdb's table, derived via immunoSEQ multiplex PCR, lists solely in-frame clones and lacks some. D and trimming come from the DNA, and the V and J calls and clone size come from that table. The table lists a few hundred thousand clones, roughly 88% of them singletons. Source material: peripheral blood. This clonotype was sampled from a man older than 75 with acute or convalescent COVID-19. The V call is TRBV19, the J call TRBJ1-1; D may be TRBD1 (6 bases). The DNA for the CDR3 is TGTGCCAGTAGGGAACAGGGTGCGCTAAACACTGAAGCTTTCTTT. Translating it yields CASREQGALNTEAFF.